The 2 T cell receptor beta chains given below trace back to one sample, sequenced in a study of blood T cell repertoires in COVID-19. Sequencing was performed with immunoSEQ multiplex PCR; in TCRdb, only in-frame clones are kept and a portion is missing. The table includes more than 150,000 clones, around 90% detected once. Sequencing input: PBMCs or T cells enriched from blood (not recorded which). The receptors stem from a woman younger than 45 who had recovered from COVID-19.

This rearrangement joins TRBV4-1 to TRBJ2-1; D might be TRBD1 (7 bases). V lost 3 bases to trimming and J lost 3 bases, with 18 bases between them. The CDR3 totals 17 residues. CDR1 and CDR2 (germline): MGHRA, YSYEKL. The CDR3 nucleotides are TGCGCCAGCAGCCACCGGGGGACGGGACAGTACTACAATGAGCAGTTCTTC. Its protein product is CASSHRGTGQYYNEQFF.

This clone has only a few counts. This rearrangement joins TRBV25-1 to TRBJ1-6; possible D gene TRBD1, 5 bases. V lost 2 bases and J lost 7, with 9 bases in between. This CDR3 region has 14 residues. Germline V gene data show CDR1 as MGHDK and CDR2 as SYGVNS. CDR3 sequence: CASSEHRQNSPLHF. Written as DNA, the CDR3 is TGTGCCAGCAGTGAACACAGGCAGAATTCACCCCTCCACTTT.